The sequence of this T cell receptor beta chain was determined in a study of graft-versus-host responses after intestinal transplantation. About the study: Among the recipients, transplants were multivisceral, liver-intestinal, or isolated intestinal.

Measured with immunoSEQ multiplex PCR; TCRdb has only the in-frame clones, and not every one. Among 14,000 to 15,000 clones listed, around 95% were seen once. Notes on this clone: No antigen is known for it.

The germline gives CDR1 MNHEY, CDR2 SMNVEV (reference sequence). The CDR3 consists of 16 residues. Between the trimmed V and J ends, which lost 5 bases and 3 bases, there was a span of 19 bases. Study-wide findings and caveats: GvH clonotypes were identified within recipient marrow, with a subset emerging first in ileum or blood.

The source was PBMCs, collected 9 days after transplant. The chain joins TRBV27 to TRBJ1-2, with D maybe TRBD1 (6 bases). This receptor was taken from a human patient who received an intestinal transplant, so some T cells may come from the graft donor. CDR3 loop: CASSARDTNLDYGYTF. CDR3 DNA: TGTGCCAGCAGTGCCCGGGACACCAACCTCGACTATGGCTACACCTTC.